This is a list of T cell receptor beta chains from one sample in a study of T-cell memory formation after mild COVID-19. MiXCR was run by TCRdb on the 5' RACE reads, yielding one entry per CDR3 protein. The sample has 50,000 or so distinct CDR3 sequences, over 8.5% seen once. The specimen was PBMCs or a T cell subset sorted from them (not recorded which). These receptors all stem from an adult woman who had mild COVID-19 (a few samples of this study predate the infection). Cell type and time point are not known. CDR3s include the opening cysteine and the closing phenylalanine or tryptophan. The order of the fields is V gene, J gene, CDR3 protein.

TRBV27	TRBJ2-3	CASSWRGRQYF
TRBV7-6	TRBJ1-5	CASSPNHPQPQHF
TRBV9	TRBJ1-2	CASSANRGCNGYTF
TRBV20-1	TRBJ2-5	CSAANLREGQETQYF
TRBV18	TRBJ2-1	CASSPSTSGSYSYNEQFF
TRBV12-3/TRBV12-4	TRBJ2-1	CASSSGNRGEQFF
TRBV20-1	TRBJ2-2	CSALSANTGELFF
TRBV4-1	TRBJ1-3	CASSQDPGEGNTIYF
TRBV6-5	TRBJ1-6	CASSYSSTANSPLHF
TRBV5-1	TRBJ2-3	CASSLDGGVGTDTQYF
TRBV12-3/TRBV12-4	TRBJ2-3	CASSSASGSFTQYF
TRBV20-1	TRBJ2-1	CSAPYTPGREQFF
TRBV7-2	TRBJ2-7	CASSLGGTGGYEQYF
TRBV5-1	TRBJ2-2	CASSLGHRDTGELFF
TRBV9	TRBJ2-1	CASSVGDGNEQFF
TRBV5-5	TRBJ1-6	CASSLRQGISNSPLHF
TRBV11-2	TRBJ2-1	CASSLGRGSSYNEQFF
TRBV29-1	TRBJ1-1	CSFGVVEKAFF
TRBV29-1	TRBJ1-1	CSAGDGTTEAFF
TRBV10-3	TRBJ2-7	CAISTPNGQAGSYEQYF
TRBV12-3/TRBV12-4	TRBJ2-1	CASSLGAAGVFYNEQFF